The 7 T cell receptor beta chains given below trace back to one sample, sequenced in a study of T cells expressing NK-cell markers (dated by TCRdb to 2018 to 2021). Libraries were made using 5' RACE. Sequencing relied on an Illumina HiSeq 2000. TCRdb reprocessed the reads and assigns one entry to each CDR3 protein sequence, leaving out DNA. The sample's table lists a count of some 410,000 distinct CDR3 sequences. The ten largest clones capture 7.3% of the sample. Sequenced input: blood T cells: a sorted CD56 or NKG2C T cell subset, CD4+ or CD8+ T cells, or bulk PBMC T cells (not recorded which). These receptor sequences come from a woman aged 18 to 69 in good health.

CDR3 in amino acids: CASSLAGDQETQYF. The J gene is TRBJ2-5, the V gene TRBV6-1. There are 14 residues in the CDR3. Germline CDR1 is MNHNS and CDR2 is SASEGT.

The CDR3 reads CASSLVVVGTGMDTQYF. The J gene is TRBJ2-3, the V gene TRBV5-5; TCRdb's D call, TRBD1, is unchecked because there is no DNA. This CDR3 comprises 17 residues. The germline gives CDR1 SGHKS, CDR2 YYEKEE (reference sequence).

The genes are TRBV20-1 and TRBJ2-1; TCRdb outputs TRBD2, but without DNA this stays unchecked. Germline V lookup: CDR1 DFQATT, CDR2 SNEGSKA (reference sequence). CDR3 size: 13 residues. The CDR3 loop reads CSANGRARNEQFF.

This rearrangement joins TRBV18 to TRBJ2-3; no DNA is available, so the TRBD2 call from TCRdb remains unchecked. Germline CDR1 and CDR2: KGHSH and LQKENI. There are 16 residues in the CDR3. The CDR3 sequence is CASSPVISGSKDTQYF.

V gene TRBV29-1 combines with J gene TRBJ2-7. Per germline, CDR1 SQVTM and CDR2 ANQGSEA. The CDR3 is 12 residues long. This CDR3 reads CSVEAAAYEQYF.

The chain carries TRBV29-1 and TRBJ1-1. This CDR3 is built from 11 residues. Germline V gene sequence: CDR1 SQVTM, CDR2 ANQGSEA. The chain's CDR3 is CSPTLLGEAFF.

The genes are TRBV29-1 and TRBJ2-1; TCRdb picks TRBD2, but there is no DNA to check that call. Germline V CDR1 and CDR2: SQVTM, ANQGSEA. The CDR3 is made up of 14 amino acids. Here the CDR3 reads CSVSGGQTYNEQFF.